This TCR beta chain was captured in a study of response to subunit inactivated influenza vaccine. Study-wide points: Authors suggested that a seasonal influenza vaccination recruits few new T cells each time.

Trimming took 3 bases from V and 4 from J, leaving 10 bases between them. CDR1 and CDR2 (germline): SEHNR, FQNEAQ (reference sequence). The CDR3 totals 14 residues. This clonotype appeared a few times. The antigen is not known. Using its own MiXCR run on the RT-PCR reads, TCRdb lists one record per CDR3 protein. The table lists about 650,000 distinct CDR3 sequences, approximately 14% of them singletons. The TCR comes from a man in his fifties or sixties who received an inactivated influenza vaccine. The source was PBMCs from blood, collected roughly 12 days after vaccination. The chain has TRBV7-9 and TRBJ1-5; D remains ambiguous. The DNA for the CDR3 is TGTGCCAGCAGCTTTGCGCAGGTTAATCAGCCCCAGCATTTT. Its translation: CASSFAQVNQPQHF.